These T cell receptor beta chains were read from a single sample in a study of CD8 T cells in Susac syndrome. TCRdb processed the immunoSEQ multiplex PCR reads anew with MiXCR; each CDR3 protein has one entry. Here the sample spans 150,000 or so distinct CDR3 sequences, approximately 95% being singletons. Input material: CD4+ T cells from PBMCs. The receptor set was obtained from a human donor with Susac syndrome. The CDR3 runs from the conserved cysteine through the conserved F or W. Each record gives: V gene, J gene, D gene, CDR3 protein. A D gene is named only where the DNA matches it firmly.

>TRBV30|TRBJ2-7|TRBD2
CAWSFSGGTYEQYF
>TRBV30|TRBJ1-1|-
CAWLQGGTEAFF
>TRBV19|TRBJ1-5|-
CASRWGDRNQPQHF
>TRBV3-1|TRBJ1-1|-
CASSQGGGMAFF
>TRBV12-3/TRBV12-4|TRBJ2-3|-
CASSLRGFPDTQYF
>TRBV20-1|TRBJ2-7|TRBD1
CRADREREQYF
>TRBV14|TRBJ2-7|-
CASSQAPADLWATYEQYF
>TRBV12-3/TRBV12-4|TRBJ2-3|TRBD2
CASSLALRLAGTSTDTQYF
>TRBV30|TRBJ1-5|-
CAWSDMGGNQPQHF
>TRBV7-2|TRBJ2-7|-
CASSPAGTPYEQYF
>TRBV7-2|TRBJ2-3|TRBD2
CASSLARLAGPDTQYF
>TRBV2|TRBJ2-7|-
CASSRMASLSYEQYF
>TRBV7-9|TRBJ2-4|TRBD1
CASSFTTGGGNIQYF
>TRBV30|TRBJ1-1|-
CAWTGEGSTEAFF
>TRBV3-1|TRBJ1-6|-
CASSQGLALHF
>TRBV30|TRBJ2-7|-
CAWRQSFSYEQYF
>TRBV23-1|TRBJ2-5|TRBD1
CASSHPDRAQETQYF
>TRBV29-1|TRBJ1-2|TRBD1
CSVEATGGRGYTF
>TRBV20-1|TRBJ1-2|TRBD1
CSAASGTGAGLGYGYTF
>TRBV29-1|TRBJ2-3|-
CSVVRAGTDTQYF
>TRBV30|TRBJ1-6|-
CAWRTQPVWALHF
>TRBV20-1|TRBJ1-2|-
CSATTGSANYGYTF
>TRBV7-8|TRBJ1-1|-
CASSLRGGSTEAFF
>TRBV6-6|TRBJ2-3|TRBD1
CASSTDRGLSTDTQYF
>TRBV6-6|TRBJ2-3|-
CASRLDWTSTDTQYF
>TRBV27|TRBJ2-2|TRBD2
CASSPAGGFGELFF
>TRBV2|TRBJ1-6|-
CASRVTGMPLHF
>TRBV12-3/TRBV12-4|TRBJ2-3|-
CASTPSSTQYF
>TRBV9|TRBJ2-3|-
CASSGFTDTQYF
>TRBV29-1|TRBJ2-7|-
CSHDRFSYEQYF
>TRBV11-2|TRBJ2-1|TRBD2
CASSLVVAGWSSYNEQFF
>TRBV2|TRBJ2-1|TRBD2
CASRWGLDPGNEQFF
>TRBV5-1|TRBJ1-1|-
CASSEVMNTEAFF
>TRBV30|TRBJ2-7|-
CAGGHQYEQYF
>TRBV27|TRBJ1-6|TRBD1
CASSTDRGLSPLHF
>TRBV29-1|TRBJ2-7|TRBD2
CSVVGLAGVYEQYF
>TRBV6-5|TRBJ1-6|-
CASSYTGISYNSPLHF
>TRBV20-1|TRBJ1-4|-
CSARVGWGDEKLFF
>TRBV18|TRBJ2-3|TRBD1
CASSRGDRGPDTQYF
>TRBV30|TRBJ1-5|TRBD1
CAWDRGMGQPQHF
>TRBV12-3/TRBV12-4|TRBJ1-2|-
CASSSGAAYTF
>TRBV4-1|TRBJ1-1|-
CASSQVLKGPPVTFF
>TRBV20-1|TRBJ1-1|TRBD1
CSADDRVNTEAFF
>TRBV27|TRBJ1-1|-
CASSLSQALGTEAFF
>TRBV18|TRBJ1-4|-
CASSPAGSTNEKLFF